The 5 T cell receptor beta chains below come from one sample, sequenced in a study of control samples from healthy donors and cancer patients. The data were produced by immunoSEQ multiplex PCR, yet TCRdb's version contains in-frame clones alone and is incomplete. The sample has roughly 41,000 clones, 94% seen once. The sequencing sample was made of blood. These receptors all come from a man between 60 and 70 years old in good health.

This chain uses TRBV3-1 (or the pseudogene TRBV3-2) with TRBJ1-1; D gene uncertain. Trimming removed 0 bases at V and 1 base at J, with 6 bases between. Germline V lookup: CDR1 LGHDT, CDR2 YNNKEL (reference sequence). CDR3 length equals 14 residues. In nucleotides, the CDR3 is TGTGCCAGCAGCCAAGATCTGCCGAACACTGAAGCTTTCTTT. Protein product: CASSQDLPNTEAFF.

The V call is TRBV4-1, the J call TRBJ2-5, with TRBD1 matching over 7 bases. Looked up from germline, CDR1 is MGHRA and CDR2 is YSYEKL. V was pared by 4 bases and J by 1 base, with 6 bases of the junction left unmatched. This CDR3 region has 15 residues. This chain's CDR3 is CASSRTGTVQETQYF. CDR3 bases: TGCGCCAGCAGCCGAACGGGGACAGTCCAAGAGACCCAGTACTTC.

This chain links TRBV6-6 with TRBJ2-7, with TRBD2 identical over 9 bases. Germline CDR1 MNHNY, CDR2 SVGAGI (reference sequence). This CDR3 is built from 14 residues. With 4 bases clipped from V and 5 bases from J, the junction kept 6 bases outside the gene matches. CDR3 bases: TGTGCCAGCAGTTTCTTAGCGGGAGAGGACGAGCAGTACTTC. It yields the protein CASSFLAGEDEQYF.

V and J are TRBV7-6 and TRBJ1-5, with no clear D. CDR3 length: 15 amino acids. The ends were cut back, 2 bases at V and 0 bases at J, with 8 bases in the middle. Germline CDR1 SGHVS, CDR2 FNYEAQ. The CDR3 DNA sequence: TGTGCCAGCAGCTTAAACGGATTTAGCAATCAGCCCCAGCATTTT. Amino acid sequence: CASSLNGFSNQPQHF.

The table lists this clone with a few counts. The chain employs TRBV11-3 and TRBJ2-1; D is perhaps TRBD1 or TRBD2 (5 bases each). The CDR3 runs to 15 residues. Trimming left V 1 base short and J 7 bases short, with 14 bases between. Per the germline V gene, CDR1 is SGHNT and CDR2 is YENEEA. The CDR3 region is CASSLVTGRKNEQFF. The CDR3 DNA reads TGTGCCAGCAGCTTAGTGACGGGGCGCAAAAATGAGCAGTTCTTC.